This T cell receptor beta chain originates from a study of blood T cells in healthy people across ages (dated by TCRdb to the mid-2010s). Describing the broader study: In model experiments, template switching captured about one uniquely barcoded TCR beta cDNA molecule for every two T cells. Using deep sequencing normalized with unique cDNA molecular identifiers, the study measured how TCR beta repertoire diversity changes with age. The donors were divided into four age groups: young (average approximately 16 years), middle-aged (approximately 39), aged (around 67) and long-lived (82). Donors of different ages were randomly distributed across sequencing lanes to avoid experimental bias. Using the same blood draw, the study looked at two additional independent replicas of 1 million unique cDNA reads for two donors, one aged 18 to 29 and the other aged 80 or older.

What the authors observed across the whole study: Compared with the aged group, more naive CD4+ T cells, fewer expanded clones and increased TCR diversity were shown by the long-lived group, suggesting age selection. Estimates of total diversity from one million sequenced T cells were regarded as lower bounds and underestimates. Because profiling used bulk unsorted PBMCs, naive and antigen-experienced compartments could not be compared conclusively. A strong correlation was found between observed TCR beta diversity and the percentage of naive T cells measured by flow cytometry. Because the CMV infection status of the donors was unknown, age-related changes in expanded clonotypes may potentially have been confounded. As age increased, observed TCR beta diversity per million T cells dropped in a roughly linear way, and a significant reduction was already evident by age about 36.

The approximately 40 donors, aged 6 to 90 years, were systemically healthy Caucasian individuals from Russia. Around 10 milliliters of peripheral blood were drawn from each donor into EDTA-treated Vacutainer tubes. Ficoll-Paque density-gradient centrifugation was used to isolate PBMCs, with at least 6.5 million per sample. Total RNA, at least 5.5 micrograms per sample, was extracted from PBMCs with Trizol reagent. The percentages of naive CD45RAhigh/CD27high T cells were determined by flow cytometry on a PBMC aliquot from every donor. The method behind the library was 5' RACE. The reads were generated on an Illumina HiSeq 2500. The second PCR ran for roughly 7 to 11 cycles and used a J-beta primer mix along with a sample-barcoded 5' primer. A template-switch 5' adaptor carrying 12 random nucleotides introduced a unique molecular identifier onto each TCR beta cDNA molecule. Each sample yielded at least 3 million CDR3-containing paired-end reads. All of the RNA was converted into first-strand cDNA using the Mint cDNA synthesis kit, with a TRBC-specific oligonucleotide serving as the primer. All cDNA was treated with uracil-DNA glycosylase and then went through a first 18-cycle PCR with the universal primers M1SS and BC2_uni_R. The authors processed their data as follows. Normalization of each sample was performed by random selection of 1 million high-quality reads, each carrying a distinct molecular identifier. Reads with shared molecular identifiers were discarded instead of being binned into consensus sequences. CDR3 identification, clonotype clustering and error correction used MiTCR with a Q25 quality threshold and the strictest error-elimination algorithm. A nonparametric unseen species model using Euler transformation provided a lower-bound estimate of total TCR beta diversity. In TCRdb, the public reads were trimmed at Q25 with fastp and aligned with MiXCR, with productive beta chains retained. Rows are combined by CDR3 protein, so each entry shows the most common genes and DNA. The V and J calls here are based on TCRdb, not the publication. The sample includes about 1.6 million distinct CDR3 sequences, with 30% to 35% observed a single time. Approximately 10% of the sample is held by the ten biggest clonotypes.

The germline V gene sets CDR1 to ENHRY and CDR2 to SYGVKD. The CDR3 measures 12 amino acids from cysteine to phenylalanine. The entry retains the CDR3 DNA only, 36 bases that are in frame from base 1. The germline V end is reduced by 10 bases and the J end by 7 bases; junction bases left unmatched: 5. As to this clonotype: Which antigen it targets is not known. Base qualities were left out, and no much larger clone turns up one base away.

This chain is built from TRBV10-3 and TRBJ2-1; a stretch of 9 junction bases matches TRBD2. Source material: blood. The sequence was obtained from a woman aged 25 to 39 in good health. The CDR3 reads CATIAGGNEQFF. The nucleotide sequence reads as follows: TGTGCCACCATTGCGGGGGGGAATGAGCAGTTCTTC.